This T cell receptor (beta chain) was recovered during a study of blood T cell repertoires in COVID-19. CDR1 and CDR2 (germline): SGDLS, YYNGEE. Trimming removed 3 bases from V and 8 bases from J; junction bases left unmatched: 6. The CDR3 consists of 13 residues. Patients at the Seattle site were enrolled during active infection and followed longitudinally. Original processing methods: Reference gene primer amplification gave nucleated cell count estimates. This table comes from immunoSEQ multiplex PCR, and its TCRdb copy is limited to in-frame clones, with some not included. V and J calls and clone size are those listed in that table; D and trimming were worked out from the DNA. The sample yields about 58,000 clones, roughly 77% seen once.

This TCR derives from a man between 60 and 70 years old with COVID-19, enrolled during active disease. The V call is TRBV9, the J call TRBJ1-2, with 8 nucleotides matching TRBD1. The material sequenced was peripheral blood. The chain's CDR3 is CASSADRGLGYTF. In nucleotides, the CDR3 is TGTGCCAGCAGCGCCGACAGGGGTCTGGGCTACACCTTC.